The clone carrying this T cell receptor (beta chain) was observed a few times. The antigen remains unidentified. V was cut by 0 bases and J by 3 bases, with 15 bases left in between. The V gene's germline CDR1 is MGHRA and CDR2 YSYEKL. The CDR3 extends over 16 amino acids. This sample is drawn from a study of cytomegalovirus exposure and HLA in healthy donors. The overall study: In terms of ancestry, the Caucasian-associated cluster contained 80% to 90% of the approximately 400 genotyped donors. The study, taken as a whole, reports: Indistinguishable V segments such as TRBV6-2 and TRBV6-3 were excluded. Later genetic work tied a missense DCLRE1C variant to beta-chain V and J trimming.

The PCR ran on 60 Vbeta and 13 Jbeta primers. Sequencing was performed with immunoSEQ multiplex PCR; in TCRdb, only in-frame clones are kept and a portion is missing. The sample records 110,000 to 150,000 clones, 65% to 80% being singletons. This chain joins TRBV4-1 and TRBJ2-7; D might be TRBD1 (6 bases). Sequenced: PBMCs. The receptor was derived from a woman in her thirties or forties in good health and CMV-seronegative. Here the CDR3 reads CASSQDRDTWLYEQYF. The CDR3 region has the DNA TGCGCCAGCAGCCAAGACAGGGACACTTGGCTCTACGAGCAGTACTTC.